The rows below give T cell receptor beta chains drawn from one sample of a study of molecular identifiers for immune sequencing clone quantification. TCRdb re-derived calls from the PCR reads in MiXCR, one entry per CDR3 protein. The table has 400,000 to 600,000 distinct CDR3 sequences, around 23% seen once. The sequenced material came from naive CD8+ T cells from blood, with Jurkat cell RNA spiked in. Receptors originate from a human donor in good health. Some libraries in this study had Jurkat cell RNA spiked in. Each CDR3 is given with its conserved first and last residue. Fields, in order: V gene, D gene, clone size, J gene, CDR3 DNA, CDR3 protein. D genes are given only for firm matches. Where a row states a size, it is once, few, many or the class of an expanded clone; other rows omit it.

v_gene: TRBV5-4; d_gene: TRBD1; abundance: .; j_gene: TRBJ2-1; CDR3nt: TGTGCCAGCAGCCCGGGGACAGCCGGTGAGCAGTTCTTC; CDR3aa: CASSPGTAGEQFF
v_gene: TRBV9; d_gene: TRBD1; abundance: .; j_gene: TRBJ1-3; CDR3nt: TGTGCCAGCAGCGTAGGTCTGGGACAGGGTATTCGAAACACCATATATTTT; CDR3aa: CASSVGLGQGIRNTIYF
v_gene: TRBV5-6; d_gene: TRBD1; abundance: few; j_gene: TRBJ2-2; CDR3nt: TGTGCCAGCAGTCCAGGGGCAGGGGGCGAGACCGGGGAGCTGTTTTTT; CDR3aa: CASSPGAGGETGELFF
v_gene: TRBV27; d_gene: .; abundance: few; j_gene: TRBJ1-5; CDR3nt: TGTGCCAGCAGTTTAACAGGGTTTAATCAGCCCCAGCATTTT; CDR3aa: CASSLTGFNQPQHF
v_gene: TRBV19; d_gene: .; abundance: many; j_gene: TRBJ2-3; CDR3nt: TGTGCCAGTAGCACCATGCTCACAGATACGCAGTATTTT; CDR3aa: CASSTMLTDTQYF
v_gene: TRBV27; d_gene: TRBD1; abundance: few; j_gene: TRBJ2-1; CDR3nt: TGTGCCAGCAGTTTTGGACAGGGACCCAATGAGCAGTTCTTC; CDR3aa: CASSFGQGPNEQFF
v_gene: TRBV7-9; d_gene: .; abundance: many; j_gene: TRBJ2-5; CDR3nt: TGTGCCAGCAGCTGGATACTACAGGGAAGAGGCCACGAGACCCAGTACTTC; CDR3aa: CASSWILQGRGHETQYF
v_gene: TRBV6-2/TRBV6-3; d_gene: TRBD1; abundance: .; j_gene: TRBJ1-1; CDR3nt: TGTGCCAGCAGTTACACGGGACAGGAGGTTCCTGTAGCTTTCTTT; CDR3aa: CASSYTGQEVPVAFF
v_gene: TRBV4-1; d_gene: .; abundance: many; j_gene: TRBJ1-5; CDR3nt: TGCGCCAGCAGCCATGCGAATCAGCCCCAGCATTTT; CDR3aa: CASSHANQPQHF
v_gene: TRBV4-2; d_gene: TRBD1; abundance: few; j_gene: TRBJ2-7; CDR3nt: TGTGCCAGCAGCCAAGCAGTCAATCAGGGGGCCTACGAGCAGTACTTC; CDR3aa: CASSQAVNQGAYEQYF
v_gene: TRBV27; d_gene: .; abundance: many; j_gene: TRBJ2-7; CDR3nt: TGTGCCAGCCGGGGAGGTACTTACGAGCAGTACTTC; CDR3aa: CASRGGTYEQYF
v_gene: TRBV2; d_gene: TRBD2; abundance: few; j_gene: TRBJ2-2; CDR3nt: TGTGCCAGCAGCGATCCCCCCGGGGGGGCCGGGGAGCTGTTTTTT; CDR3aa: CASSDPPGGAGELFF
v_gene: TRBV29-1; d_gene: .; abundance: .; j_gene: TRBJ1-1; CDR3nt: TGCAGCTCCCATAGAATGAACACTGAAGCTTTCTTT; CDR3aa: CSSHRMNTEAFF
v_gene: TRBV27; d_gene: TRBD2; abundance: .; j_gene: TRBJ2-7; CDR3nt: TGTGCCAGCAGTCCGGGACTAGGCCTCTACGAGCAGTACTTC; CDR3aa: CASSPGLGLYEQYF
v_gene: TRBV10-3; d_gene: TRBD1; abundance: .; j_gene: TRBJ2-5; CDR3nt: TGTGCCACGACGGGACAGGGAGAGGAGACCCAGTACTTC; CDR3aa: CATTGQGEETQYF
v_gene: TRBV5-4; d_gene: .; abundance: many; j_gene: TRBJ1-2; CDR3nt: TGTGCCAGCAGCGGGACTGAGAACTATGGCTACACCTTC; CDR3aa: CASSGTENYGYTF
v_gene: TRBV9; d_gene: .; abundance: many; j_gene: TRBJ1-1; CDR3nt: TGTGCCAGCAGCTCCGAAGCCCGGGACGGAACTACTGAAGCTTTCTTT; CDR3aa: CASSSEARDGTTEAFF
v_gene: TRBV29-1; d_gene: .; abundance: .; j_gene: TRBJ1-2; CDR3nt: TGCAGCGTGGCGGGGGGACGGGGAGAGAAGGGCTACACCTTC; CDR3aa: CSVAGGRGEKGYTF
v_gene: TRBV27; d_gene: TRBD2; abundance: .; j_gene: TRBJ2-7; CDR3nt: TGTGCCAGCAGTTTGCTAGCGGGAGTAGGATACTACGAGCAGTACTTC; CDR3aa: CASSLLAGVGYYEQYF
v_gene: TRBV6-5; d_gene: .; abundance: many; j_gene: TRBJ1-1; CDR3nt: TGTGCCAGCAGTGAGGGACTTCGGACTGAAGCTTTCTTT; CDR3aa: CASSEGLRTEAFF
v_gene: TRBV12-3/TRBV12-4; d_gene: .; abundance: few; j_gene: TRBJ2-7; CDR3nt: TGTGCCAGCAGTTTATATCGGGGAACCGAGCAGTACTTC; CDR3aa: CASSLYRGTEQYF
v_gene: TRBV6-5; d_gene: .; abundance: few; j_gene: TRBJ1-6; CDR3nt: TGTGCCAGCAGTTACTCAGGGGTGTATTCACCCCTCCACTTT; CDR3aa: CASSYSGVYSPLHF
v_gene: TRBV7-9; d_gene: .; abundance: .; j_gene: TRBJ1-1; CDR3nt: TGTGCCAGCAGCTTAGGTGGCACCGCTGAAGCTTTCTTT; CDR3aa: CASSLGGTAEAFF
v_gene: TRBV28; d_gene: TRBD1; abundance: few; j_gene: TRBJ1-5; CDR3nt: TGTGCCAGCAGCTCGGGACAGGGTGCCGTTCAGCCCCAGCATTTT; CDR3aa: CASSSGQGAVQPQHF
v_gene: TRBV30; d_gene: .; abundance: .; j_gene: TRBJ1-4; CDR3nt: TGTGCCTGGACCGGAGGAACAGGAATCAATGAAAAACTGTTTTTT; CDR3aa: CAWTGGTGINEKLFF
v_gene: TRBV6-1; d_gene: .; abundance: once; j_gene: TRBJ1-1; CDR3nt: TGTGCCAGCATTTTAGCAGGTATGAACACTGAAGCTTTCTTT; CDR3aa: CASILAGMNTEAFF
v_gene: TRBV2; d_gene: .; abundance: many; j_gene: TRBJ1-5; CDR3nt: TGTGCCAGCAGTATTAGCAATCAGCCCCAGCATTTT; CDR3aa: CASSISNQPQHF
v_gene: TRBV7-3; d_gene: .; abundance: many; j_gene: TRBJ1-2; CDR3nt: TGTGCCAGCAGTATAGGTCCTCGCCCGGAGAACTATGGCTACACCTTC; CDR3aa: CASSIGPRPENYGYTF
v_gene: TRBV7-9; d_gene: .; abundance: many; j_gene: TRBJ2-4; CDR3nt: TGTGCCAGCAGCTTAGTGGAGACAGCAGCCAAAAACATTCAGTACTTC; CDR3aa: CASSLVETAAKNIQYF
v_gene: TRBV6-6; d_gene: TRBD1; abundance: .; j_gene: TRBJ1-4; CDR3nt: TGTGCCAGCACCGGGACAGGGGGCGGTGAAAAACTGTTTTTT; CDR3aa: CASTGTGGGEKLFF
v_gene: TRBV5-1; d_gene: .; abundance: few; j_gene: TRBJ2-5; CDR3nt: TGCGCCAGCAGCCCCGGAGGGCTAGGGCGGGAGACCCAGTACTTC; CDR3aa: CASSPGGLGRETQYF
v_gene: TRBV13; d_gene: TRBD1; abundance: many; j_gene: TRBJ2-5; CDR3nt: TGTGCCAGCAGCTTATCGGGACAGGGTGAAGAGACCCAGTACTTC; CDR3aa: CASSLSGQGEETQYF
v_gene: TRBV19; d_gene: .; abundance: .; j_gene: TRBJ2-7; CDR3nt: TGTGCCAGTAGTCTAACGGGGGATACCTACGAGCAGTACTTC; CDR3aa: CASSLTGDTYEQYF
v_gene: TRBV7-9; d_gene: .; abundance: .; j_gene: TRBJ1-1; CDR3nt: TGTGCCAGCAGCTCCCCCGGGGTGGGTACTGAAGCTTTCTTT; CDR3aa: CASSSPGVGTEAFF
v_gene: TRBV12-5; d_gene: .; abundance: many; j_gene: TRBJ1-1; CDR3nt: TGTGCTAGTGGTTTGGTGGGGGCAATGAACACTGAAGCTTTCTTT; CDR3aa: CASGLVGAMNTEAFF
v_gene: TRBV20-1; d_gene: .; abundance: .; j_gene: TRBJ2-7; CDR3nt: TGCAGTGCTAGTCGGGACGTAGACTACGAGCAGTACTTC; CDR3aa: CSASRDVDYEQYF
v_gene: TRBV28; d_gene: .; abundance: many; j_gene: TRBJ2-7; CDR3nt: TGTGCCAGCAGTTTTCTGGGGGCCGGCGAGCAGTACTTC; CDR3aa: CASSFLGAGEQYF
v_gene: TRBV12-3/TRBV12-4; d_gene: TRBD2; abundance: .; j_gene: TRBJ2-3; CDR3nt: TGTGCCAGCAGTCGGTCTAGCGGGAACACAGATACGCAGTATTTT; CDR3aa: CASSRSSGNTDTQYF
v_gene: TRBV4-1; d_gene: TRBD1; abundance: few; j_gene: TRBJ2-7; CDR3nt: TGCGCCAGCAGCCAAGCAGAACAGGGGGCGGGCTACGAGCAGTACTTC; CDR3aa: CASSQAEQGAGYEQYF
v_gene: TRBV6-2/TRBV6-3; d_gene: .; abundance: many; j_gene: TRBJ2-6; CDR3nt: TGTGCCAGCAGCTGGAAGGACGCTGGGGCCAACGTCCTGACTTTC; CDR3aa: CASSWKDAGANVLTF
v_gene: TRBV5-6; d_gene: TRBD1; abundance: few; j_gene: TRBJ1-1; CDR3nt: TGTGCCAGCAGCCCTTTGGAGGGGGCGTTGGGAACTGAAGCTTTCTTT; CDR3aa: CASSPLEGALGTEAFF
v_gene: TRBV28; d_gene: .; abundance: few; j_gene: TRBJ2-3; CDR3nt: TGTGCCAGCAGTTTATGGACCGGTGATACGCAGTATTTT; CDR3aa: CASSLWTGDTQYF
v_gene: TRBV4-3; d_gene: TRBD2; abundance: .; j_gene: TRBJ2-7; CDR3nt: TGCGCCAGCAGCCAAGAGAGGACTAGCGGCCTATACGAGCAGTACTTC; CDR3aa: CASSQERTSGLYEQYF
v_gene: TRBV11-2; d_gene: TRBD2; abundance: few; j_gene: TRBJ2-3; CDR3nt: TGTGCCAGCAGCTTATGGGCTAGCGGGGGGGGCGGTGGAGATACGCAGTATTTT; CDR3aa: CASSLWASGGGGGDTQYF
v_gene: TRBV19; d_gene: .; abundance: .; j_gene: TRBJ2-1; CDR3nt: TGTGCCAGTAGTATAGGAAGGAGAAGCTACAATGAGCAGTTCTTC; CDR3aa: CASSIGRRSYNEQFF